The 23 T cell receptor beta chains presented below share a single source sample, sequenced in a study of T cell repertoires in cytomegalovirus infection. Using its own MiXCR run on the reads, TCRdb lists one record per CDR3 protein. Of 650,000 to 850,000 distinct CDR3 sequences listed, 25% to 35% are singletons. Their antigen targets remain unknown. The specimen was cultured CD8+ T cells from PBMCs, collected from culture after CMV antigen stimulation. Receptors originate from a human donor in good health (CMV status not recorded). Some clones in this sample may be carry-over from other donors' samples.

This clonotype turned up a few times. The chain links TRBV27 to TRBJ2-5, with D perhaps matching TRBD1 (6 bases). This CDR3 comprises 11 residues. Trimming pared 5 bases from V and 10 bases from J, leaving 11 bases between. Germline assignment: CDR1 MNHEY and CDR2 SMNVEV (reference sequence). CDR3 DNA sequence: TGTGCCAGCAGTCTCAGGGGTAGCCAGTACTTC. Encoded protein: CASSLRGSQYF.

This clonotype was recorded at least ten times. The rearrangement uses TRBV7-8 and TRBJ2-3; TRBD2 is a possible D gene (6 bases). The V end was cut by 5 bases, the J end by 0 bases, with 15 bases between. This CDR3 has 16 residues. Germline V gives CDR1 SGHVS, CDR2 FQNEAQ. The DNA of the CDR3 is TGTGCCAGCAGCCTGGGGGAGGCAGGTAGCACAGATACGCAGTATTTT. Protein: CASSLGEAGSTDTQYF. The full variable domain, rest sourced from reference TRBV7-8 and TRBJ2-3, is GAGVSQSPRYKVAKRGQDVALRCDPISGHVSLFWYQQALGQGPEFLTYFQNEAQLDKSGLPSDRFFAERPEGSVSTLKIQRTQQEDSAVYLCASSLGEAGSTDTQYFGPGTRLTVL.

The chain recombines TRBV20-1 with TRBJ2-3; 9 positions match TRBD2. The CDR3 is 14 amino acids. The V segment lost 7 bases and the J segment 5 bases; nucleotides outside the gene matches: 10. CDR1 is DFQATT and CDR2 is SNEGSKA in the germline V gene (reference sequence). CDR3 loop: CSVLSERGVDTQYF. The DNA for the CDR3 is TGCAGTGTTCTTTCCGAGCGGGGGGTAGATACGCAGTATTTT.

The CDR3 loop reads CASSERPMSQPQHF. CDR3 nucleotides: TGTGCCAGCAGTGAACGCCCGATGAGTCAGCCCCAGCATTTT. The chain employs TRBV25-1 and TRBJ1-5; no clear D gene. This CDR3 contains 14 residues. Germline V gene lookup returns CDR1 MGHDK and CDR2 SYGVNS. V gave up 2 bases and J gave up 6 bases, with 11 bases separating them.

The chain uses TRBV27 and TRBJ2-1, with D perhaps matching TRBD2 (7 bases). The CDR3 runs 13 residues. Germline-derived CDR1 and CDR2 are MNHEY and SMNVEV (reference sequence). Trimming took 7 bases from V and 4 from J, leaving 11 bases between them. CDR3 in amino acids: CASTAGAYNEQFF. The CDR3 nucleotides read TGTGCCAGCACCGCGGGGGCATACAATGAGCAGTTCTTC.

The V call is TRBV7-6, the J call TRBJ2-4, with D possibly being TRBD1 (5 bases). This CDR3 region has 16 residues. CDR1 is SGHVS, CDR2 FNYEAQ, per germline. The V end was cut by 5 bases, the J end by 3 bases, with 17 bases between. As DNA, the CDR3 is TGTGCCAGCAGCCTGGGGAAGGGGCCGATCAAAAACATTCAGTACTTC. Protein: CASSLGKGPIKNIQYF.

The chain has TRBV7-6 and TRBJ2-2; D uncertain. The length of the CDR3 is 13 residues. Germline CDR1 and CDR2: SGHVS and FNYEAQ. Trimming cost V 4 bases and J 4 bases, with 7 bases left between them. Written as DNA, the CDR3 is TGTGCCAGCAGCTCCCACCCCACCGGGGAGCTGTTTTTT. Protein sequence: CASSSHPTGELFF.

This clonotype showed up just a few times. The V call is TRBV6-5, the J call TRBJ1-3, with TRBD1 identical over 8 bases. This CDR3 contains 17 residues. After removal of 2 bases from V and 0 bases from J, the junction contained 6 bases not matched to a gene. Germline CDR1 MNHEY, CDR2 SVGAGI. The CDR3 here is CASSYRDRLSSGNTIYF. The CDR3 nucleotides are TGTGCCAGCAGTTACAGGGACAGGCTCAGCTCTGGAAACACCATATATTTT.

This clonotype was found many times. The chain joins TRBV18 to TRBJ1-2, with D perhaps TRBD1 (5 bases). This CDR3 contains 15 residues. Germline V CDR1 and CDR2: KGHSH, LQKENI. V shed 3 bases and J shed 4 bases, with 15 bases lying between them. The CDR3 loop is CASSPSTGLPYGYTF. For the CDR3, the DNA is TGTGCCAGCTCACCTTCAACGGGACTACCCTATGGCTACACCTTC. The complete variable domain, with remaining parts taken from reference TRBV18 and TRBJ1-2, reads NAGVMQNPRHLVRRRGQEARLRCSPMKGHSHVYWYRQLPEEGLKFMVYLQKENIIDESGMPKERFSAEFPKEGPSILRIQQVVRGDSAAYFCASSPSTGLPYGYTFGSGTRLTVV.

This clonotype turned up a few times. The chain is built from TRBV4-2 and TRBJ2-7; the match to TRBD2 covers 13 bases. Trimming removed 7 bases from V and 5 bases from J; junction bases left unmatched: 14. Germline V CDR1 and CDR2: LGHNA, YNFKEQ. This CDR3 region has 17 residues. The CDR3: CASTCGLAGDQGNEQYV. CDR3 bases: TGTGCCAGCACATGCGGACTAGCGGGGGACCAGGGGAACGAGCAGTACGTC.

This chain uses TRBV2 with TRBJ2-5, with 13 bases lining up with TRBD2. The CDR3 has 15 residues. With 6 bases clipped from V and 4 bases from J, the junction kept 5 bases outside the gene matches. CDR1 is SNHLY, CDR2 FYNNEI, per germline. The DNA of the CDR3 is TGTGCCAGCAGGACTAGCGGGGGGTTTCGAGAGACCCAGTACTTC. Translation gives CASRTSGGFRETQYF.

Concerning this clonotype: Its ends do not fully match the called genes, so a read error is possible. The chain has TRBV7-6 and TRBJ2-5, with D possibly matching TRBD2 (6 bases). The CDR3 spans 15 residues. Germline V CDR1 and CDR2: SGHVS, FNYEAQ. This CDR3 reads CASRLVQGGSETQYF. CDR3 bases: TGTGCCAGCCGCTTGGTTCAGGGAGGTAGTGAGACCCAGTACTTC.

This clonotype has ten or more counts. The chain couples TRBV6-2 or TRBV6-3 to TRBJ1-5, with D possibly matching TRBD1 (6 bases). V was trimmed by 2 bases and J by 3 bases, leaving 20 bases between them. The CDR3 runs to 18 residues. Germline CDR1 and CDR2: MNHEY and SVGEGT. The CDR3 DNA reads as TGTGCCAGCAGTTACAGTCCCCCAGTTGACAGGACCAATCAGCCCCAGCATTTT. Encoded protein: CASSYSPPVDRTNQPQHF.

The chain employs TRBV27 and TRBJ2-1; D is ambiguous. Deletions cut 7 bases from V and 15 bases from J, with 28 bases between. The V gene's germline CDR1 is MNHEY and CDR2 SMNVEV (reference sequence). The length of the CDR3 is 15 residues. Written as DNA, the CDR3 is TGTGCCAGCACTCCAAACGGGCACCCAATAAGGGCTGGGTTCTTC. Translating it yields CASTPNGHPIRAGFF.

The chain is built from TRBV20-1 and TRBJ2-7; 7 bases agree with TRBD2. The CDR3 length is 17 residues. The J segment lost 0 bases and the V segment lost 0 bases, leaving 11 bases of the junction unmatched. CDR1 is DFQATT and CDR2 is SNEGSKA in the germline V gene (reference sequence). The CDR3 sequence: CSARDRLGLEPSYEQYV. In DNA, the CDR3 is TGCAGTGCTAGAGATCGGCTCGGACTAGAGCCCTCCTACGAGCAGTACGTC.

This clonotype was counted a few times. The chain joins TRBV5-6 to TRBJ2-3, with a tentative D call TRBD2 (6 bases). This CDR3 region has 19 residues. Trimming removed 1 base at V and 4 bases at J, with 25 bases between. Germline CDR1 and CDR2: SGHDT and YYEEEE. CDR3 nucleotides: TGTGCCAGCAGCTTGCAACCTTCGGGAGACTTCGCCTTTTCAGATACGCAGTATTTT. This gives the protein CASSLQPSGDFAFSDTQYF.

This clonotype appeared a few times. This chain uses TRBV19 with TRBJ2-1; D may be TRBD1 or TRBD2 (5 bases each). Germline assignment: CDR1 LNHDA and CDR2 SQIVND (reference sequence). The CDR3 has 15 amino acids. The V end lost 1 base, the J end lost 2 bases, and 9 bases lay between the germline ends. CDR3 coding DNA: TGTGCCAGTAGTATAGGAACGGGGCCCTACAATGAGCAGTTCTTC. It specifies CASSIGTGPYNEQFF.

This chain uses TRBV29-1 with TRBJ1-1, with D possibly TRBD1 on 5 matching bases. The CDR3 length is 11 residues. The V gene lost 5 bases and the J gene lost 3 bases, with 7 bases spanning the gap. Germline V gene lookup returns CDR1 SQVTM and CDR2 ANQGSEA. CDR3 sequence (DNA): TGCAGCGTTTACAGGTACACTGAAGCTTTCTTT. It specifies CSVYRYTEAFF.

The CDR3 nucleotides read TGTGCCAGCAGTTTAAGCGGGATCTACAATGAGCAGTTCTTC. This sequence encodes CASSLSGIYNEQFF. The chain joins TRBV27 to TRBJ2-1, with 7 bases lining up with TRBD2. The V segment lost 2 bases and the J segment 3 bases; nucleotides outside the gene matches: 1. This CDR3 comprises 14 residues. CDR1 and CDR2 (germline): MNHEY, SMNVEV (reference sequence).

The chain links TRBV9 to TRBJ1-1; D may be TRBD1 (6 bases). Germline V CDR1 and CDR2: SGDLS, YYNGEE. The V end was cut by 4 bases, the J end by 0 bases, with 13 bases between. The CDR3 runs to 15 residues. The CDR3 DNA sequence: TGTGCCAGCAGCCTATCGGACAGAATGAACACTGAAGCTTTCTTT. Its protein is CASSLSDRMNTEAFF. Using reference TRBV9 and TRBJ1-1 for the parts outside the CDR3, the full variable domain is DSGVTQTPKHLITATGQRVTLRCSPRSGDLSVYWYQQSLDQGLQFLIQYYNGEERAKGNILERFSAQQFPDLHSELNLSSLELGDSALYFCASSLSDRMNTEAFFGQGTRLTVV.

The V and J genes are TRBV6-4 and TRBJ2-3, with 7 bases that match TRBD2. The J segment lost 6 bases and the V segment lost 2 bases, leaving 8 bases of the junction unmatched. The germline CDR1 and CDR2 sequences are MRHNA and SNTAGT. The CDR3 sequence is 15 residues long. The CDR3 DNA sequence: TGTGCCAGCAGTGACAGGGCTAGCGGAGCGGATACGCAGTATTTT. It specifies CASSDRASGADTQYF.

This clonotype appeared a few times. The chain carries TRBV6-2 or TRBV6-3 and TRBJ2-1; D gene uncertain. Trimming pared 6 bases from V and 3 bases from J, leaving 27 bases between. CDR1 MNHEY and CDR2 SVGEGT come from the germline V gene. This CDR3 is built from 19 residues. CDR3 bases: TGTGCCAGCAGCTCGGAAGTGTTTGGTGATTCGATGAACTACAATGAGCAGTTCTTC. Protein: CASSSEVFGDSMNYNEQFF.

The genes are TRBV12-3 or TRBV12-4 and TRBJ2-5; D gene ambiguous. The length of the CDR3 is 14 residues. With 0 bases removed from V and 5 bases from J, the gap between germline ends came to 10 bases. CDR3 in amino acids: CASSLASPAETQYF. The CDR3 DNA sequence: TGTGCCAGCAGTTTAGCTTCCCCCGCTGAGACCCAGTACTTC.